This entry describes one T cell receptor (beta chain). Its matching antigen is unknown. CDR3 length equals 13 residues. CDR1 and CDR2 (germline): DFQATT, SNEGSKA (reference sequence). V was pared by 6 bases and J by 1 base, with 9 bases between. The sample belongs to a study of T cell repertoires in cytomegalovirus infection. From the reads, TCRdb called clonotypes with MiXCR, one entry per CDR3 protein. The sample includes roughly 320,000 distinct CDR3 sequences, around 10% of them seen just once. Regarding the study as a whole: The cumulative frequency of public TCR beta families distinguished individuals who carried CMV together with the relevant HLA. Dominant in the ex vivo response were TCR beta clonotypes restricted by HLA-C and specific for CMV.

Sequenced: PBMCs. V and J are TRBV20-1 and TRBJ2-2, with D unresolved. The sequence was collected from a human donor in good health (CMV status not recorded). Some clones in this sample may be carry-over from other donors' samples. CDR3 residues: CSARWVNTGELFF. The CDR3 DNA reads TGCAGTGCCCGGTGGGTGAACACCGGGGAGCTGTTTTTT.